Following are 26 T cell receptor beta chains from one sample sequenced in a study of blood T cell repertoires in COVID-19. The assay was immunoSEQ multiplex PCR, and TCRdb's table has in-frame clones only and misses some. Of roughly 70,000 clones in the sample, about four fifths are singletons; the top ten hold around 20%. The sample comprised peripheral blood. These receptors were obtained from a man between 65 and 85 years old with acute or convalescent COVID-19.

J is TRBJ2-2 and V is TRBV27; 7 bases agree with TRBD2. Germline V gene data show CDR1 as MNHEY and CDR2 as SMNVEV (reference sequence). With V trimmed by 6 bases and J by 5 bases, 15 bases remained unmatched. The CDR3 covers 17 residues. The CDR3 sequence: CASRAGTTIGGTGELFF. CDR3 bases: TGTGCCAGCAGGGCCGGGACTACGATAGGAGGGACCGGGGAGCTGTTTTTT.

This sequence joins TRBV4-3 and TRBJ2-7; 8 bases agree with TRBD2. CDR3 length: 15 residues. CDR1 LGHNA and CDR2 YSLEER come from the germline V gene. Trimming at V came to 3 bases and at J to 7 bases, leaving 11 bases not matched to a gene. CDR3 nucleotides: TGCGCCAGCAGCCAGCGACCGGGACTAGGTGGGGAGCAGTACTTC. It translates to CASSQRPGLGGEQYF.

The V gene is TRBV11-3, the J gene TRBJ2-5; D gene ambiguous. V lost 5 bases to trimming and J lost 4 bases, with 11 bases between them. The CDR3 has 13 residues. Germline CDR1 SGHNT, CDR2 YENEEA. The CDR3, as DNA: TGTGCCAGCAGCCTTAACCAGCGAGAGACCCAGTACTTC. Translating gives CASSLNQRETQYF.

This rearrangement joins TRBV6-2 or TRBV6-3 to TRBJ2-2; TRBD1 agrees at 8 bases. With V trimmed by 2 bases and J by 4 bases, 3 bases remained unmatched. Germline V gene sequence: CDR1 MNHEY, CDR2 SVGEGT. CDR3 length: 15 residues. CDR3: CASSYPTGATGELFF. The CDR3, as DNA: TGTGCCAGCAGTTACCCGACAGGGGCCACCGGGGAGCTGTTTTTT.

The rearrangement uses TRBV10-3 and TRBJ2-3, with 9 bases identical to TRBD2. The ends lost 9 bases at V and 0 bases at J; junction bases unmatched: 4. This CDR3 comprises 14 residues. Per germline, CDR1 ENHRY and CDR2 SYGVKD. CDR3: CAIGTSSSTDTQYF. The CDR3 DNA reads as TGTGCCATAGGGACTAGCAGTAGCACAGATACGCAGTATTTT.

The CDR3 region is CASSEVRRQGAAYNEQFF. The CDR3 DNA reads TGTGCCAGCAGTGAAGTCAGGAGACAGGGGGCCGCCTACAATGAGCAGTTCTTC. The V gene is TRBV25-1, the J gene TRBJ2-1, with 10 bases that match TRBD1. CDR1 is MGHDK and CDR2 is SYGVNS in the germline V gene. With V trimmed by 2 bases and J by 2 bases, 9 bases remained unmatched. The CDR3 is 18 amino acids.

The genes are TRBV28 and TRBJ2-2; D is ambiguous. Germline V CDR1 and CDR2: MDHEN, SYDVKM. V was clipped by 2 bases and J by 5 bases, with 6 bases between them. This CDR3 spans 13 amino acids. Here the CDR3 reads CASSLPGTGELFF. CDR3 nucleotide sequence: TGTGCCAGCAGTTTACCAGGAACCGGGGAGCTGTTTTTT. The full variable domain, completed using reference TRBV28 and TRBJ2-2, is DVKVTQSSRYLVKRTGEKVFLECVQDMDHENMFWYRQDPGLGLRLIYFSYDVKMKEKGDIPEGYSVSREKKERFSLILESASTNQTSMYLCASSLPGTGELFFGEGSRLTVL.

This clone appeared a few times. The V and J genes are TRBV7-6 and TRBJ2-1; TRBD1 agrees at 11 bases. This CDR3 contains 15 residues. With 4 bases clipped from V and 6 bases from J, the junction kept 5 bases outside the gene matches. Germline lookup yields CDR1 SGHVS and CDR2 FNYEAQ. CDR3 in amino acids: CASSSGDRGTNEQFF. CDR3 DNA sequence: TGTGCCAGCAGCTCCGGGGACAGGGGGACCAATGAGCAGTTCTTC.

The J gene is TRBJ2-1, the V gene TRBV6-2 or TRBV6-3; the D gene is possibly TRBD2 (6 bases). Germline V lookup: CDR1 MNHEY, CDR2 SVGEGT. The CDR3 loop spans 15 amino acids. Between the trimmed V and J ends, which lost 6 bases and 5 bases, there was a span of 17 bases. The chain's CDR3 is CASSSAGRRNNEQFF. CDR3 bases: TGTGCCAGCAGCTCGGCGGGACGGAGGAACAATGAGCAGTTCTTC.

V gene TRBV12-3 or TRBV12-4 combines with J gene TRBJ1-4; 8 nucleotides line up with TRBD1. CDR3 length equals 13 residues. V gave up 5 bases and J gave up 7 bases; unmatched junction bases: 3. The CDR3 DNA reads as TGTGCCAGCAGTGTCAGGGGGCCTGAAAAACTGTTTTTT. Protein sequence: CASSVRGPEKLFF.

The chain links TRBV5-4 to TRBJ2-7; 12 nucleotides match TRBD1. The CDR3 consists of 14 residues. Germline-derived CDR1 and CDR2 are SGHNT and YYREEE (reference sequence). The ends lost 4 bases at V and 2 bases at J; junction bases unmatched: 1. The CDR3 region has the DNA TGTGCCAGCAGCAGGGACAGGGGGCCCTACGAGCAGTACTTC. As protein: CASSRDRGPYEQYF.

This CDR3 reads CASSLVHQNEQFF. CDR3 coding DNA: TGTGCCAGCAGTTTAGTCCACCAGAATGAGCAGTTCTTC. The chain carries TRBV27 and TRBJ2-1; D gene uncertain. CDR1 is MNHEY and CDR2 is SMNVEV in the germline V gene (reference sequence). This CDR3 has 13 residues. Deletions cut 2 bases from V and 7 bases from J, with 9 bases between.

This rearrangement joins TRBV12-3 or TRBV12-4 to TRBJ2-7; 7 positions agree with TRBD1. J lost 3 bases, V lost 1 base, and 0 bases had no gene match. This CDR3 has 13 amino acids. For the CDR3, the DNA is TGTGCCAGCAGTTTAGGGACAGGCTACGAGCAGTACTTC. As protein: CASSLGTGYEQYF.

The chain carries TRBV6-2 or TRBV6-3 and TRBJ1-4; 8 bases align to TRBD1. CDR3 length: 14 amino acids. CDR1 MNHEY and CDR2 SVGEGT come from the germline V gene. V was pared by 4 bases and J by 8 bases, with 6 bases of the junction left unmatched. The CDR3, as DNA: TGTGCCAGCAGTTTGACAGGGGCCTGGGAAAAACTGTTTTTT. Its translation is CASSLTGAWEKLFF.

This clone has only a few counts. This chain connects TRBV18 to TRBJ1-1; 7 bases are a match to TRBD1. The CDR3 runs 15 residues. The ends lost 3 bases at V and 8 bases at J; junction bases unmatched: 12. Germline V gene data show CDR1 as KGHSH and CDR2 as LQKENI. CDR3 in DNA: TGTGCCAGCTCACCCGGGGGGGGACAGCCGCTCGAAGCTTTCTTT. Translation: CASSPGGGQPLEAFF.

In this sample, this clone turned up a few times. The chain couples TRBV7-9 to TRBJ2-1; TRBD1 is a possible D gene (6 bases). CDR1 SEHNR and CDR2 FQNEAQ come from the germline V gene (reference sequence). V lost 5 bases to trimming and J lost 4 bases, with 18 bases between them. This CDR3 region has 16 residues. The CDR3 nucleotides are TGTGCCAGCAGCGTCCACACAGGGTCAGGTTACAATGAGCAGTTCTTC. As protein: CASSVHTGSGYNEQFF.

The chain joins TRBV7-8 to TRBJ1-3, with 9 bases lining up with TRBD1. This CDR3 has 16 amino acids. J lost 2 bases, V lost 5 bases, and 7 bases had no gene match. Germline CDR1 is SGHVS and CDR2 is FQNEAQ. CDR3 sequence reads: CASSEGQGRAGNTIYF. In nucleotides, the CDR3 is TGTGCCAGCAGCGAGGGACAGGGAAGGGCTGGAAACACCATATATTTT.

V usage is TRBV11-2 and J usage is TRBJ2-7; 8 bases are a match to TRBD2. CDR1 is SGHAT and CDR2 is FQNNGV in the germline V gene. There are 15 residues in the CDR3. The V segment lost 5 bases and the J segment 5 bases; nucleotides outside the gene matches: 11. The CDR3 nucleotides read TGTGCCAGCAGCGCCCGTGGGACTAGTTCCCACGAGCAGTACTTC. The encoded protein is CASSARGTSSHEQYF.

About this clone itself: Other DNA sequences in the sample encode the same CDR3. The J gene is TRBJ1-2, the V gene TRBV3-1 (or the pseudogene TRBV3-2); 10 positions agree with TRBD1. The length of the CDR3 is 13 residues. The germline CDR1 and CDR2 sequences are LGHDT and YNNKEL (reference sequence). The junction had 1 base not matched to a gene; V was cut back by 4 bases and J by 5 bases. The CDR3 DNA is TGTGCCAGCAGCCCGGACAGGGGGTATGGCTACACCTTC. Its protein product is CASSPDRGYGYTF.

The V gene is TRBV6-2 or TRBV6-3, the J gene TRBJ2-2, with D possibly matching TRBD2 (6 bases). Germline CDR1 reads MNHEY; CDR2 reads SVGEGT. Between the trimmed V and J ends, which lost 6 bases and 3 bases, there was a span of 17 bases. The CDR3 loop spans 16 amino acids. This chain's CDR3 is CASSSAGGVYTGELFF. Here the CDR3 DNA reads TGTGCCAGCAGCTCCGCTGGAGGGGTTTACACCGGGGAGCTGTTTTTT.

CDR3 loop: CASSSPRTNEKLFF. The CDR3 DNA reads TGTGCCAGCAGTAGCCCTCGAACTAATGAAAAACTGTTTTTT. The chain carries TRBV6-1 and TRBJ1-4; D is uncertain. Looked up from germline, CDR1 is MNHNS and CDR2 is SASEGT. V was shortened by 5 bases and J by 1 base, with 8 bases between the two germline ends. The CDR3 runs 14 residues.

V gene TRBV2 combines with J gene TRBJ1-6, with D maybe TRBD1 (6 bases). From germline, CDR1 is SNHLY and CDR2 FYNNEI. The CDR3 is 14 amino acids. V was pared by 9 bases and J by 6 bases, with 15 bases between. The CDR3 DNA is TGTGCCAGTCATATCACAGGGATTAATTCACCCCTCCACTTT. Its translation: CASHITGINSPLHF.

The genes are TRBV5-8 and TRBJ1-5, with D unclear. Germline CDR1 reads SGHTS; CDR2 reads YDEGEE. Trimming left V 3 bases short and J 3 bases short, with 16 bases between. The CDR3 is 16 amino acids. Here the CDR3 reads CASSWPFVSLNQPQHF. The CDR3 DNA is TGTGCCAGCAGCTGGCCTTTCGTGTCCCTCAATCAGCCCCAGCATTTT.

V is TRBV27 and J is TRBJ2-7, with TRBD1 as a possible D gene (6 bases). The CDR3 sequence is 15 residues long. Trimming removed 6 bases at V and 0 bases at J, with 15 bases between. Per the germline V gene, CDR1 is MNHEY and CDR2 is SMNVEV (reference sequence). The CDR3: CASRLIWDTSYEQYF. The CDR3 region has the DNA TGTGCCAGCAGACTTATCTGGGACACCTCCTACGAGCAGTACTTC.

This chain links TRBV14 with TRBJ1-4, with TRBD1 matching 10 bases. Looked up from germline, CDR1 is SGHDN and CDR2 is FVKESK. V lost 6 bases and J lost 7; bases outside the gene matches: 8. This CDR3 has 15 residues. The CDR3 is CASSQMGQGIEKLFF. The CDR3 nucleotides are TGTGCCAGCAGTCAAATGGGACAGGGGATTGAAAAACTGTTTTTT. Supplemented by reference TRBV14 and TRBJ1-4, the full variable domain reads EAGVTQFPSHSVIEKGQTVTLRCDPISGHDNLYWYRRVMGKEIKFLLHFVKESKQDESGMPNNRFLAERTGGTYSTLKVQPAELEDSGVYFCASSQMGQGIEKLFFGSGTQLSVL.

The chain combines TRBV9 with TRBJ2-2; D perhaps matches TRBD2 (5 bases). There are 18 residues in the CDR3. Germline V gives CDR1 SGDLS, CDR2 YYNGEE. Trimming removed 4 bases at V and 4 bases at J, with 23 bases between. CDR3 DNA: TGTGCCAGCAGCACCTTCCCGGTCGGACTCTCGGGCACCGGGGAGCTGTTTTTT. Residues: CASSTFPVGLSGTGELFF. Complete variable domain (other parts from reference TRBV9 and TRBJ2-2): DSGVTQTPKHLITATGQRVTLRCSPRSGDLSVYWYQQSLDQGLQFLIQYYNGEERAKGNILERFSAQQFPDLHSELNLSSLELGDSALYFCASSTFPVGLSGTGELFFGEGSRLTVL.